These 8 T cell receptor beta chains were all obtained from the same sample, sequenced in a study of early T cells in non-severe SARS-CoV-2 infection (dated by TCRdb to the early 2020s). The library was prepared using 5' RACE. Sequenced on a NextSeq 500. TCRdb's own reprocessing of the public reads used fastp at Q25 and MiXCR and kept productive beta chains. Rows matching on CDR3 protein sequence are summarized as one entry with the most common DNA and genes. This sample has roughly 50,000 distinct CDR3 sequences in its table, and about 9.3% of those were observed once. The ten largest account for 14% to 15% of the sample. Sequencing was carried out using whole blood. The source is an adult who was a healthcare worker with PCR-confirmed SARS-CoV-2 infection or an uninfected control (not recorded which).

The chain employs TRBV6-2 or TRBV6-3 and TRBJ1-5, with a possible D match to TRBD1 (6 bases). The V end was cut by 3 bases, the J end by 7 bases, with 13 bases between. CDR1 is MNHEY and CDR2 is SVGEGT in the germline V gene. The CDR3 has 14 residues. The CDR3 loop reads CASSYGTMGQPQHF. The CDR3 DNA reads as TGTGCCAGCAGTTATGGGACAATGGGGCAGCCCCAGCATTTT.

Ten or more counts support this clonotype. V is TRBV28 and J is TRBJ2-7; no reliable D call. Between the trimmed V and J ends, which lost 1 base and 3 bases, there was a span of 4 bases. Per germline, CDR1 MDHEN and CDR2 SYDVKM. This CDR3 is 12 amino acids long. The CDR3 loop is CASSLYGYEQYF. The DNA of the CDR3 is TGTGCCAGCAGTTTATACGGCTACGAGCAGTACTTC.

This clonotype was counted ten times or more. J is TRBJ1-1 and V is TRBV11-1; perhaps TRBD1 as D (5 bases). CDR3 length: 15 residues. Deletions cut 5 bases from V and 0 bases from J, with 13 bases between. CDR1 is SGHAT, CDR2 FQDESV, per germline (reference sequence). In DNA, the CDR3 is TGTGCCAGCAGCCCGAGACAGACTTTGAACACTGAAGCTTTCTTT. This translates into CASSPRQTLNTEAFF.

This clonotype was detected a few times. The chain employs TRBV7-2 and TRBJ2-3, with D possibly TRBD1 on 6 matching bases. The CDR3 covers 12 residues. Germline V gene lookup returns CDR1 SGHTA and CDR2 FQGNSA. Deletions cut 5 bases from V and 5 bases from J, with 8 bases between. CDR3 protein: CASSQGQDTQYF. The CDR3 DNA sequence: TGTGCCAGCAGCCAGGGACAAGATACGCAGTATTTT.

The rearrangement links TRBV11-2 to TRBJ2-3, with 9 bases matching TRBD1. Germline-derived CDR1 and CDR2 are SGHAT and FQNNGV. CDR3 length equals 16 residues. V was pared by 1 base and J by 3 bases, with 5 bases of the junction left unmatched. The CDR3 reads CASSLGGTGPTDTQYF. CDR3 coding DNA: TGTGCCAGCAGCTTAGGCGGGACAGGGCCGACAGATACGCAGTATTTT.

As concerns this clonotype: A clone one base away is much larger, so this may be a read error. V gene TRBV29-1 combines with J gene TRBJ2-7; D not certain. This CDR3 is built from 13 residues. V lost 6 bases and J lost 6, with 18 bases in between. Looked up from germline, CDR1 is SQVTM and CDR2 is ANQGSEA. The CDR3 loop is CSVEALVSGEQYF. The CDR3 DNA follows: TGCAGCGTCGAGGCCCTCGTATCAGGCGAGCAGTACTTC.

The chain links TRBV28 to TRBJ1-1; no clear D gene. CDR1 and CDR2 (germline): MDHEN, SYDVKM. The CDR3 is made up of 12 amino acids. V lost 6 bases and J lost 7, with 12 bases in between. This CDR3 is CASSPRTGEAFF. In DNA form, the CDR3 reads TGTGCCAGCAGCCCTCGGACGGGTGAAGCTTTCTTT.

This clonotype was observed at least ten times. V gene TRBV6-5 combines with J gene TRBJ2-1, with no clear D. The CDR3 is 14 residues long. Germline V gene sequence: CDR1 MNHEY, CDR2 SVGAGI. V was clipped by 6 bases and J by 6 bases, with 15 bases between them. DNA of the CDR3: TGTGCCAGCAGGCGTCTGTCAACTCTCAATGAGCAGTTCTTC. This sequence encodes CASRRLSTLNEQFF.